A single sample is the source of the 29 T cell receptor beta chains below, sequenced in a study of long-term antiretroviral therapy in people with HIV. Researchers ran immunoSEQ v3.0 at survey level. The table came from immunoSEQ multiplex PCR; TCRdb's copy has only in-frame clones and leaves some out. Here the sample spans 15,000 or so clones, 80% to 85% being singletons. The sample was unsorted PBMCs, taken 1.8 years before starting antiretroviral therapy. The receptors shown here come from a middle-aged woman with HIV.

The CDR3 sequence is CASSLGFGMNTEAFF. The CDR3 DNA sequence: TGCGCCAGCAGCTTGGGTTTCGGTATGAACACTGAAGCTTTCTTT. The V call is TRBV5-1, the J call TRBJ1-1; no clear D. Deletions cut 0 bases from V and 0 bases from J, with 9 bases between. CDR1 and CDR2 (germline): SGHRS, YFSETQ. The CDR3 is made up of 15 amino acids.

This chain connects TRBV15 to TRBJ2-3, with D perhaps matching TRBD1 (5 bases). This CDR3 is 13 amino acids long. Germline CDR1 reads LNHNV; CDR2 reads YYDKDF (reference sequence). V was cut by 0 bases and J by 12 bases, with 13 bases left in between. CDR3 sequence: CATSRDRQGSQYF. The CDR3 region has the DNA TGTGCCACCAGCAGAGATCGGCAGGGCAGTCAGTATTTT.

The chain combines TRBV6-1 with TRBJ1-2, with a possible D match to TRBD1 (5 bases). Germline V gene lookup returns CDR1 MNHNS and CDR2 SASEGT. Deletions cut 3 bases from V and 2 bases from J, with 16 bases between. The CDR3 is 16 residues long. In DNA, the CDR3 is TGTGCCAGCAGTGAGATGGTAGGGGTACCCAACTATGGCTACACCTTC. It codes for CASSEMVGVPNYGYTF.

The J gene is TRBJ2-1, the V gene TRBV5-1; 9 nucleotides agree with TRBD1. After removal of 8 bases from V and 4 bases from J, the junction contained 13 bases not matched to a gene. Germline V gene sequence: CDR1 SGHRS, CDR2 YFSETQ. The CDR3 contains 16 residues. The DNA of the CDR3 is TGCGCCAGTAGCGAGTTCGGACAGGGGAGTTACAATGAGCAGTTCTTC. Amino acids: CASSEFGQGSYNEQFF.

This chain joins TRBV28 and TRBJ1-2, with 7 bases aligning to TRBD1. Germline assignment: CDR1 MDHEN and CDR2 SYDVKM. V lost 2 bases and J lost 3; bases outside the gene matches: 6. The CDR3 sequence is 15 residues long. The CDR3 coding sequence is TGTGCCAGCAGTTTAGGGAGGGGGCAAGACTATGGCTACACCTTC. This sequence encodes CASSLGRGQDYGYTF.

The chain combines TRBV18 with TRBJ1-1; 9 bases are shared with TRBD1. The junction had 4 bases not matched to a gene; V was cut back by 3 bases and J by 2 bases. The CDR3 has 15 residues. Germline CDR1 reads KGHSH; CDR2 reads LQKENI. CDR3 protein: CASSPRQGDNTEAFF. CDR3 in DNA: TGTGCCAGCTCACCCCGACAGGGGGATAACACTGAAGCTTTCTTT.

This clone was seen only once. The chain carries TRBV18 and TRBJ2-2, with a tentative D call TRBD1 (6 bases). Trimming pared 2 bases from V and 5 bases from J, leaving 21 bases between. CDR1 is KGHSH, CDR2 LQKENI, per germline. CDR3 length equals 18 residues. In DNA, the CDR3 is TGTGCCAGCTCACCAGGGAGAGGGCAGGGGACGAGAACCGGGGAGCTGTTTTTT. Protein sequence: CASSPGRGQGTRTGELFF. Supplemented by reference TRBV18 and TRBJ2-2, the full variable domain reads NAGVMQNPRHLVRRRGQEARLRCSPMKGHSHVYWYRQLPEEGLKFMVYLQKENIIDESGMPKERFSAEFPKEGPSILRIQQVVRGDSAAYFCASSPGRGQGTRTGELFFGEGSRLTVL.

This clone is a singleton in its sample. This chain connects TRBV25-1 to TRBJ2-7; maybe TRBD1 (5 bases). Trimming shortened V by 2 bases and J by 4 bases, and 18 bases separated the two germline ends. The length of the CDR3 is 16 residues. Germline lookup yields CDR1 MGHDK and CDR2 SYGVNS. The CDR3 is CASSETSGAGWYEQYF. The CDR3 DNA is TGTGCCAGCAGTGAAACGTCGGGTGCAGGGTGGTACGAGCAGTACTTC.

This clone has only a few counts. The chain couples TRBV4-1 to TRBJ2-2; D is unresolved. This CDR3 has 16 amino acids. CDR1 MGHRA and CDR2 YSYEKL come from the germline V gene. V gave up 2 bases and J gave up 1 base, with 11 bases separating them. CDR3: CASSQLPVGNTGELFF. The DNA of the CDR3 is TGCGCCAGCAGCCAACTACCGGTGGGGAACACCGGGGAGCTGTTTTTT.

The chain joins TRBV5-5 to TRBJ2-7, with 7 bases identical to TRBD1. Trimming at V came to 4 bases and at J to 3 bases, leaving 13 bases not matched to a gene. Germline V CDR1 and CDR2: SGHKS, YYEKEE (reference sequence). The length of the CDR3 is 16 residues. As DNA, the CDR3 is TGTGCCAGCAGCCCAGTGGCCGGGACAGTATACTACGAGCAGTACTTC. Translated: CASSPVAGTVYYEQYF.

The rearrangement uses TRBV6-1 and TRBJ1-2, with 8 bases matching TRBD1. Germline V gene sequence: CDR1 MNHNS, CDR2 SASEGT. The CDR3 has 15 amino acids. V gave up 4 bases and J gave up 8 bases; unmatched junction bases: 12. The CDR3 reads CASSVRHQGALGYTF. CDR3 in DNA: TGTGCCAGCAGTGTCCGTCATCAGGGGGCGCTGGGCTACACCTTC.

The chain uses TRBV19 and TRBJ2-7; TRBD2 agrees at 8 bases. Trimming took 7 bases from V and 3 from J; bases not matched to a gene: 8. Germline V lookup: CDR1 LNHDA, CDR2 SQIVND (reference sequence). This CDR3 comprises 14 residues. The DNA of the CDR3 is TGTGCCAGTAATTCGCTCGGGGGGGGCTACGAGCAGTACTTC. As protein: CASNSLGGGYEQYF. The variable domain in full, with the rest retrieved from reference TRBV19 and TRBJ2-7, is DGGITQSPKYLFRKEGQNVTLSCEQNLNHDAMYWYRQDPGQGLRLIYYSQIVNDFQKGDIAEGYSVSREKKESFPLTVTSAQKNPTAFYLCASNSLGGGYEQYFGPGTRLTVT.

CDR3: CATQYGTEAFF. The CDR3 DNA reads TGTGCCACCCAATATGGCACTGAAGCTTTCTTT. V and J are TRBV27 and TRBJ1-1; D uncertain. Germline CDR1 MNHEY, CDR2 SMNVEV (reference sequence). The length of the CDR3 is 11 residues. V lost 10 bases, J lost 4 bases, and 10 bases lay in between.

The chain's CDR3 is CASSGYRNTEAFF. For the CDR3, the DNA is TGTGCCAGCAGTGGATACAGGAACACTGAAGCTTTCTTT. The chain couples TRBV25-1 to TRBJ1-1; the D is unclear. The CDR3 runs 13 residues. Looked up from germline, CDR1 is MGHDK and CDR2 is SYGVNS. Trimming shortened V by 4 bases and J by 1 base, and 7 bases separated the two germline ends.

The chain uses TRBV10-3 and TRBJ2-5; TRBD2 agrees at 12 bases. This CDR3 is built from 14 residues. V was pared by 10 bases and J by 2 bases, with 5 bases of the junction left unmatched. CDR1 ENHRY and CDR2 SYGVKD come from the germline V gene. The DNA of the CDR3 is TGTGCCACCCGGACTAGCGGGGCACAAGAGACCCAGTACTTC. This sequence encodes CATRTSGAQETQYF.

In nucleotides, the CDR3 is TGTGCCTGGAGTGTCAAGACAGGGGGCGGCTATGGCTACACCTTC. It encodes CAWSVKTGGGYGYTF. The V gene is TRBV30, the J gene TRBJ1-2, with 10 nucleotides matching TRBD1. The germline V gene has CDR1 GTSNPN and CDR2 SVGIG (reference sequence). V lost 0 bases to trimming and J lost 4 bases; unmatched junction nucleotides: 5. The CDR3 is 15 amino acids.

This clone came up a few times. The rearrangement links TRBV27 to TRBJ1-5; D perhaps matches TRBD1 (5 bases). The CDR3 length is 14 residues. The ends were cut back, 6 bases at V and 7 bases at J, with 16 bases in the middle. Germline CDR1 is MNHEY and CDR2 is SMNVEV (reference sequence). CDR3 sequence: CASSINGARQPQHF. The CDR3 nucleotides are TGTGCCAGCAGCATAAATGGGGCCCGGCAGCCCCAGCATTTT.

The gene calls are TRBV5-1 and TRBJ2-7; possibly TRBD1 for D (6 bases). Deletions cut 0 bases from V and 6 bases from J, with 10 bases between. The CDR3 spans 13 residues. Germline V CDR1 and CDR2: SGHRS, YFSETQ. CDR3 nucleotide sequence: TGCGCCAGCAGCTTGGCTACAGGGCTCGAGCAGTACTTC. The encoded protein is CASSLATGLEQYF.

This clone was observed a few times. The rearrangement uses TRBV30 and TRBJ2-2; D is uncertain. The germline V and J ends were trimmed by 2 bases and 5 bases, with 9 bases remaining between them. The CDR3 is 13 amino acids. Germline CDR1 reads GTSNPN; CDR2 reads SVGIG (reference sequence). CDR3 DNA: TGTGCCTGGAGTATTGGCGTTACCGGGGAGCTGTTTTTT. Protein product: CAWSIGVTGELFF.

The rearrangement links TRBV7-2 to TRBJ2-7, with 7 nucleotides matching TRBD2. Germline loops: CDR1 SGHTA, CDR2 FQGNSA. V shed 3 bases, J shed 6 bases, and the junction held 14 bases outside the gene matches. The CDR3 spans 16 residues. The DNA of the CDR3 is TGTGCCAGCAGCTTTGGGGCGGGGGTAGGGTCCGGCGAGCAGTACTTC. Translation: CASSFGAGVGSGEQYF. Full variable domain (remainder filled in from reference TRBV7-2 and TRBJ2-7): GAGVSQSPSNKVTEKGKDVELRCDPISGHTALYWYRQSLGQGLEFLIYFQGNSAPDKSGLPSDRFSAERTGGSVSTLTIQRTQQEDSAVYLCASSFGAGVGSGEQYFGPGTRLTVT.

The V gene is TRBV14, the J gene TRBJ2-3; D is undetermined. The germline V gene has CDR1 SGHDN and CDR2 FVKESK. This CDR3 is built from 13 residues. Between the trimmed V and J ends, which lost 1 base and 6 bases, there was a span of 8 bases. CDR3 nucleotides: TGTGCCAGCAGCCAAGCTGACCCGGATACGCAGTATTTT. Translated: CASSQADPDTQYF.

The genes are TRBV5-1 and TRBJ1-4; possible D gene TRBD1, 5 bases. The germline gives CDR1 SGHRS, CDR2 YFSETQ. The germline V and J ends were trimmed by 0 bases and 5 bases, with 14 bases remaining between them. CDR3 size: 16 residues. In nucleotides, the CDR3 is TGCGCCAGCAGCTTGGGTTTAAGTGGGACCAATGAAAAACTGTTTTTT. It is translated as CASSLGLSGTNEKLFF.

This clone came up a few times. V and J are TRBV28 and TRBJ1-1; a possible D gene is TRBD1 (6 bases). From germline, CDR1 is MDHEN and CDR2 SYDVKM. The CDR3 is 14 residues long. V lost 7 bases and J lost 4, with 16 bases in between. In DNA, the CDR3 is TGTGCCAGCACCAGTGGAGGGGGAAGCACTGAAGCTTTCTTT. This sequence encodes CASTSGGGSTEAFF.

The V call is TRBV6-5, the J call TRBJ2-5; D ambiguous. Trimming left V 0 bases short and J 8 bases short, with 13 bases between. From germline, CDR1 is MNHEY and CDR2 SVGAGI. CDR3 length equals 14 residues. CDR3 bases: TGTGCCAGCAGTTACTCGGTGGTAGTGGAAACCCAGTACTTC. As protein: CASSYSVVVETQYF.

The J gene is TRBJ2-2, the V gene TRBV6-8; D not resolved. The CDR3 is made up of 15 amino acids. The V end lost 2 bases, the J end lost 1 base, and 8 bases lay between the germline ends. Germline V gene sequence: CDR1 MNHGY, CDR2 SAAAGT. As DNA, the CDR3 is TGTGCCAGCAGTTACGGCGCATGGAACACCGGGGAGCTGTTTTTT. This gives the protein CASSYGAWNTGELFF.

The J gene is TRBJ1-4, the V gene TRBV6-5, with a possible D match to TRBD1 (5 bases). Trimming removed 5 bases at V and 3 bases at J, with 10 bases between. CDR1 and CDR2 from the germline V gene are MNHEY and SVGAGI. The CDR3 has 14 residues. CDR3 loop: CASSRQPSNEKLFF. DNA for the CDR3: TGTGCCAGCAGTCGACAGCCATCTAATGAAAAACTGTTTTTT.

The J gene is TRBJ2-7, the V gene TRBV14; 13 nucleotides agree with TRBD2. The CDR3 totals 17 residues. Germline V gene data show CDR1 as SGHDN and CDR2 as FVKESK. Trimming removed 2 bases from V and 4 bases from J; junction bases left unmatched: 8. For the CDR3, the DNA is TGTGCCAGCAGCCAACTACCGGGACTAGCGGGATTATACGAGCAGTACTTC. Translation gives CASSQLPGLAGLYEQYF. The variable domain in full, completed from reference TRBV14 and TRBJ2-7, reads EAGVTQFPSHSVIEKGQTVTLRCDPISGHDNLYWYRRVMGKEIKFLLHFVKESKQDESGMPNNRFLAERTGGTYSTLKVQPAELEDSGVYFCASSQLPGLAGLYEQYFGPGTRLTVT.

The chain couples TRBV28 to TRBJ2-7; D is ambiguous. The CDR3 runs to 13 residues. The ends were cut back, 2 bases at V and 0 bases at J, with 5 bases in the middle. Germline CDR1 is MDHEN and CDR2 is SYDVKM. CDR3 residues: CASSLTDSYEQYF. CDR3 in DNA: TGTGCCAGCAGTTTAACAGACTCCTACGAGCAGTACTTC.

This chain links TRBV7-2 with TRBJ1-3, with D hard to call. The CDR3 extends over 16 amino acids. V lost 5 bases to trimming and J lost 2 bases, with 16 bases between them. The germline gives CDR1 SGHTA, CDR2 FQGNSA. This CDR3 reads CASSPNIRLPGNTIYF. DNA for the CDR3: TGTGCCAGCAGCCCAAACATAAGGCTCCCTGGAAACACCATATATTTT.